This entry concerns a single TCR beta chain. Its recognized antigen is unknown. No base qualities exist here, and no much larger clone lies one base off it. The sample comes from a study of shared clonotypes between healthy human individuals (dated by TCRdb to about 2020). At the level of the whole study: A few men and two women, aged 18 to 49 years, made up the cohort. Blood TCR repertoires of five healthy adults were deeply sequenced to estimate repertoire size and the extent of clonotype sharing between individuals. Libraries were prepared and TCR repertoires were sequenced by different laboratories using diverse techniques, in order to increase sequencing depth and limit assay-specific biases. Leukapheresis yielded between about 0.94 and 8.9 billion PBMCs per donor. Per donor, three plates each were used for CD4 naive and CD4 memory, two for CD8 naive, and one for CD8 memory. The investigation overall reported the following: Across a few donors, approximately 5% of naive CD4, over 3% of naive CD8, 2.3% of memory CD4, and 0.4% of memory CD8 clonotypes were shared. Naive subsets generally had larger estimated clonotype richness than memory subsets. Because the study included a small number of donors, the genetic and exposure-history diversity represented was limited. Compared with non-shared clonotypes, clonotypes shared by all four sorted-subset donors had higher generation probabilities. Pairwise subsampling indicated that sequencing depth was expected to affect the degree of clonotype sharing among donors. Incomplete sequencing was indicated by rarefaction of sorted-subset datasets, despite the large sequencing depth. Sampling was restricted to blood, and TCR repertoires in tissue are likely to differ from TCR repertoires in blood.

CDR1 and CDR2 are drawn from the germline V gene (reference sequence): MNHNY, SVGAGI. The CDR3, cysteine through phenylalanine, is 11 amino acids long. The kept DNA is CDR3 alone, 33 bases in frame from the first base. Deletion took 8 bases off V and 7 bases off J, with a span of 12 bases between the germline ends. TCR CDR3 regions were amplified from genomic DNA by multiplex PCR using the deep immunoSEQ assay. Extracted genomic DNA from each cell subset was spread evenly across all wells of several immunoSEQ 96-well plates, with each plate serving as a replicate. For sorted subsets, each replicate PCR was loaded with about 0.2 ug genomic DNA, equivalent to 30,000 or so T cell genomes. Purified libraries were quantified with a Qubit 3.0 fluorometer, sized on a Bioanalyzer 2100, and re-quantified with the KAPA Library Quantification kit. Every immunoSEQ 96-well plate was sequenced on a dedicated single-read 150-cycle Illumina NextSeq 550 flow cell. The study's processing was this. Because only junctional sequences without quality scores were contained in the immunoSEQ output, filtering matching that applied to full-length reads could not be performed. Sequences were annotated with PyIR, a Python wrapper for IgBLAST v1.9, and V/J genes and CDR3 were assigned using IMGT germline references. Reads were removed for weak V/J assignments (E-value above 1e-6), missing CDR3, stop codons, out-of-frame junctions, or ambiguous translated residues. V3J clonotypes were defined as sequences sharing an identical inferred V gene, J gene, and CDR3 amino acid sequence. Percentage overlap between repertoires was computed as shared unique clonotypes divided by the size of the smaller repertoire. Three approaches were used to assess repertoire richness: RTK rarefaction, the Chao1 estimator, and Recon v2.1 estimates of unobserved clonotypes. Generation probabilities for all TCRbeta clonotypes obtained by the gDNA method from a handful of donors were computed using OLGA. TCRdb retrieved this table from immuneACCESS and kept in-frame rearrangements only. Not all clones are present; in checked studies, unresolved V genes account for under half, and no reason is known for the remainder. The DNA gave D and trimming, while V, J and clone size come from that table. The sample profile shows nearly 1,000,000 clones; 70% to 85% of them were found once. About 1.5% of the sample is held by the ten biggest clonotypes.

The donors were healthy, HIV-negative adults with no recently reported acute infections or vaccinations. Every donor was a Caucasian adult living in Nashville, Tennessee, USA. CD4+ T cells were enriched through magnetic negative selection, after which naive cells were positively selected on CD45RA and the remaining negative fraction served as the memory subset. Blood was obtained by leukapheresis, after which PBMCs were separated by Ficoll-Histopaque density gradient centrifugation and cryopreserved in liquid nitrogen vapor phase. Analytical flow cytometry was used to check the purity and quantity of each magnetically sorted T cell population. Each sorted fraction had its genomic DNA isolated and then quantified by UV absorbance on a Nanodrop 2000c.

The TCR was taken from a man aged 18 to 29 in good health. Sequencing was carried out using memory CD4+ T cells sorted from blood. The sample's cell subset or site label, decoded: CD45RA-negative fraction. The chain employs TRBV6-6 and TRBJ2-7; matching of 6 bases hints at TRBD2 as the D gene. The CDR3 region has the sequence CASALAWEQYF. The base sequence is TGTGCCAGCGCGCTAGCGTGGGAGCAGTACTTC.